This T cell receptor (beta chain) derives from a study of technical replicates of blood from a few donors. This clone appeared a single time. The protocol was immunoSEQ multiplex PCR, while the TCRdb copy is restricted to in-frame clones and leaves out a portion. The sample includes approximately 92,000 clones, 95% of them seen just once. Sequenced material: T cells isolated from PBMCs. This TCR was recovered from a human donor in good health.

The CDR3 reads CASSPQTVNSNQPQHF. The CDR3 DNA is TGTGCCAGCTCACCACAAACAGTAAATAGCAATCAGCCCCAGCATTTT. The rearrangement uses TRBV18 and TRBJ1-5; D is unclear. The CDR3 extends over 16 amino acids. CDR1 and CDR2 from the germline V gene are KGHSH and LQKENI. V was trimmed by 1 base and J by 0 bases, leaving 10 bases between them.